One sample yielded the 27 T cell receptor beta chains listed below, sequenced in a study of blood T cell repertoires in COVID-19. TCRdb's table, derived via immunoSEQ multiplex PCR, lists solely in-frame clones and lacks some. The repertoire holds 55,000 to 90,000 clones, with about 85% as singletons. The sample comprised peripheral blood. Source of these receptors: a man between 65 and 85 years old with active COVID-19.

The rearrangement links TRBV7-2 to TRBJ1-2, with 7 nucleotides matching TRBD1. This CDR3 is built from 15 residues. V gave up 5 bases and J gave up 6 bases; unmatched junction bases: 12. The germline CDR1 and CDR2 sequences are SGHTA and FQGNSA. In DNA form, the CDR3 reads TGTGCCAGCAGCCATCCCCCCCCACAGGGGAATGGCTACACCTTC. It translates to CASSHPPPQGNGYTF.

The CDR3 DNA follows: TGTGCCAGCAGCCCCCCGGACAGGGACCCCTACGAGCAGTACTTC. This encodes CASSPPDRDPYEQYF. This sequence joins TRBV28 and TRBJ2-7; 8 nucleotides match TRBD1. The CDR3 runs 15 residues. The V segment lost 6 bases and the J segment 2 bases; nucleotides outside the gene matches: 9. Germline V gene sequence: CDR1 MDHEN, CDR2 SYDVKM. The full variable domain, its missing parts supplied by reference TRBV28 and TRBJ2-7, is DVKVTQSSRYLVKRTGEKVFLECVQDMDHENMFWYRQDPGLGLRLIYFSYDVKMKEKGDIPEGYSVSREKKERFSLILESASTNQTSMYLCASSPPDRDPYEQYFGPGTRLTVT.

The chain couples TRBV10-3 to TRBJ2-1, with TRBD1 matching over 10 bases. Per germline, CDR1 ENHRY and CDR2 SYGVKD. The CDR3 loop spans 15 amino acids. V trimming: 2 bases; J trimming: 7 bases; junction bases outside the gene matches: 5. CDR3 sequence reads: CAISEGDRGRNEQFF. The CDR3 DNA sequence: TGTGCCATCAGTGAGGGGGACAGGGGCAGGAATGAGCAGTTCTTC.

This clone was recorded once. J is TRBJ1-2 and V is TRBV9; a weak D match, TRBD1 (5 bases). The CDR3 is 15 amino acids. The germline V gene has CDR1 SGDLS and CDR2 YYNGEE. V was clipped by 0 bases and J by 8 bases, with 17 bases between them. This CDR3 reads CASSVESGGWIGYTF. The CDR3 nucleotides read TGTGCCAGCAGCGTAGAGTCTGGGGGGTGGATCGGCTACACCTTC.

The chain has TRBV24-1 and TRBJ2-1; the match to TRBD2 covers 12 bases. The germline V gene encodes CDR1 KGHDR and CDR2 SFDVKD. V trimming: 5 bases; J trimming: 12 bases; junction bases outside the gene matches: 7. The CDR3 contains 14 residues. CDR3 bases: TGTGCCACCAGTGGGGCTAGCGGGAGGGTTGGGCAGTTCTTC. Amino acids: CATSGASGRVGQFF.

A few counts support this clone. The chain has TRBV11-3 and TRBJ1-1; 7 bases map to TRBD1. After removal of 3 bases from V and 8 bases from J, the junction contained 15 bases not matched to a gene. This CDR3 comprises 16 residues. Germline CDR1 is SGHNT and CDR2 is YENEEA. The CDR3: CASSFHSRTGGKEAFF. The CDR3 region has the DNA TGTGCCAGCAGCTTCCACTCCAGGACAGGAGGGAAAGAAGCTTTCTTT.

Notes on this clone: Other DNA sequences in this sample translate to the same CDR3. In DNA form, the CDR3 reads TGTGCCAGCAGTCCCCGGACAGGGGGCGGCACTGAAGCTTTCTTT. Amino acids: CASSPRTGGGTEAFF. This chain uses TRBV28 with TRBJ1-1, with 11 bases aligning to TRBD1. V was pared by 5 bases and J by 4 bases, with 6 bases of the junction left unmatched. Germline V gives CDR1 MDHEN, CDR2 SYDVKM. The CDR3 is 15 amino acids.

J is TRBJ2-7 and V is TRBV28, with TRBD2 identical over 10 bases. The CDR3 is 14 residues long. Trimming removed 6 bases from V and 6 bases from J; junction bases left unmatched: 8. The germline V gene has CDR1 MDHEN and CDR2 SYDVKM. The CDR3 DNA sequence: TGTGCCAGCAGGGTAGCGGGAGGCGTACGCGAGCAGTACTTC. Its translation is CASRVAGGVREQYF.

This clone appeared once. The V gene is TRBV19, the J gene TRBJ1-5; 11 positions match TRBD1. In germline, CDR1 is LNHDA, CDR2 SQIVND (reference sequence). This CDR3 has 15 residues. V shed 7 bases, J shed 5 bases, and the junction held 7 bases outside the gene matches. CDR3 sequence reads: CASIPWGQGDQPQHF. The CDR3 DNA reads as TGTGCCAGTATCCCGTGGGGACAGGGGGATCAGCCCCAGCATTTT.

The chain couples TRBV5-4 to TRBJ2-7; TRBD2 aligns across 10 bases. Germline V lookup: CDR1 SGHNT, CDR2 YYREEE (reference sequence). CDR3 length: 15 amino acids. J lost 2 bases, V lost 2 bases, and 4 bases had no gene match. CDR3 residues: CASSFGLAETYEQYF. The CDR3 nucleotides are TGTGCCAGCAGCTTCGGACTAGCGGAAACCTACGAGCAGTACTTC. The full variable domain, with the rest looked up from reference TRBV5-4 and TRBJ2-7, is ETGVTQSPTHLIKTRGQQVTLRCSSQSGHNTVSWYQQALGQGPQFIFQYYREEENGRGNFPPRFSGLQFPNYSSELNVNALELDDSALYLCASSFGLAETYEQYFGPGTRLTVT.

The genes are TRBV5-1 and TRBJ2-1; D remains unclear. This CDR3 has 15 residues. The germline V gene has CDR1 SGHRS and CDR2 YFSETQ. V lost 4 bases, J lost 0 bases, and 11 bases lay in between. The CDR3 DNA sequence: TGCGCCAGCAGCCCCCCTGCGGACTCCTACAATGAGCAGTTCTTC. It codes for CASSPPADSYNEQFF. Drawing the rest from reference TRBV5-1 and TRBJ2-1, the complete variable domain is KAGVTQTPRYLIKTRGQQVTLSCSPISGHRSVSWYQQTPGQGLQFLFEYFSETQRNKGNFPGRFSGRQFSNSRSEMNVSTLELGDSALYLCASSPPADSYNEQFFGPGTRLTVL.

The chain links TRBV27 to TRBJ2-3, with 11 bases fitting TRBD2. V lost 8 bases to trimming and J lost 2 bases; unmatched junction nucleotides: 6. CDR1 MNHEY and CDR2 SMNVEV come from the germline V gene (reference sequence). The CDR3 contains 15 residues. Here the CDR3 reads CASAIAGGNTDTQYF. CDR3 DNA: TGTGCCAGCGCGATAGCGGGAGGGAACACAGATACGCAGTATTTT.

This clone was seen a few times. This chain connects TRBV5-1 to TRBJ1-1; D is possibly TRBD1 (5 bases). Between the trimmed V and J ends, which lost 4 bases and 4 bases, there was a span of 17 bases. CDR3 size: 15 residues. The germline CDR1 and CDR2 sequences are SGHRS and YFSETQ. CDR3 protein: CASSPGGGSGTEAFF. The DNA of the CDR3 is TGCGCCAGCAGCCCCGGCGGGGGGTCGGGCACTGAAGCTTTCTTT. The whole variable domain, remainder taken from reference TRBV5-1 and TRBJ1-1, is KAGVTQTPRYLIKTRGQQVTLSCSPISGHRSVSWYQQTPGQGLQFLFEYFSETQRNKGNFPGRFSGRQFSNSRSEMNVSTLELGDSALYLCASSPGGGSGTEAFFGQGTRLTVV.

V gene TRBV29-1 combines with J gene TRBJ2-1, with 9 bases that match TRBD2. The length of the CDR3 is 14 residues. The junction had 5 bases not matched to a gene; V was cut back by 4 bases and J by 4 bases. Germline V gene data show CDR1 as SQVTM and CDR2 as ANQGSEA. Here the CDR3 DNA reads TGCAGCGTTGCCCTTAGCGGGAGTTACAATGAGCAGTTCTTC. The encoded protein is CSVALSGSYNEQFF.

This clone was picked up one time. This chain joins TRBV5-1 and TRBJ2-5, with a possible D match to TRBD2 (6 bases). The CDR3 runs 16 residues. V lost 5 bases to trimming and J lost 6 bases, with 23 bases between them. Germline CDR1 SGHRS, CDR2 YFSETQ. CDR3 sequence: CASRPPPAPGVQTQYF. The CDR3 DNA reads as TGCGCCAGCAGGCCCCCCCCCGCGCCGGGGGTACAGACCCAGTACTTC.

The chain couples TRBV27 to TRBJ2-1; 7 bases align to TRBD2. After removal of 5 bases from V and 6 bases from J, the junction contained 4 bases not matched to a gene. This CDR3 has 13 residues. CDR1 and CDR2 (germline): MNHEY, SMNVEV (reference sequence). As DNA, the CDR3 is TGTGCCAGCAGTATCGGGACTACCAATGAGCAGTTCTTC. This translates into CASSIGTTNEQFF.

This CDR3 reads CASRTDGQGFVETQYF. In DNA form, the CDR3 reads TGTGCCAGCAGAACCGACGGACAGGGGTTTGTGGAGACCCAGTACTTC. V usage is TRBV28 and J usage is TRBJ2-5, with 9 nucleotides matching TRBD1. The V segment lost 6 bases and the J segment 5 bases; nucleotides outside the gene matches: 13. The CDR3 spans 16 residues. The germline V gene has CDR1 MDHEN and CDR2 SYDVKM.

J is TRBJ1-4 and V is TRBV7-3, with 10 bases matching TRBD1. The germline V gene encodes CDR1 SGHTA and CDR2 FQGTGA. The CDR3 has 15 residues. The junction had 8 bases not matched to a gene; V was cut back by 5 bases and J by 8 bases. In DNA form, the CDR3 reads TGTGCCAGCAGCCCCGGGACAGGGGCTGGGGAAAAACTGTTTTTT. It is translated as CASSPGTGAGEKLFF.

The chain carries TRBV28 and TRBJ1-5, with D unclear. This CDR3 region has 15 residues. The V gene's germline CDR1 is MDHEN and CDR2 SYDVKM. Trimming removed 3 bases at V and 1 base at J, with 10 bases between. The CDR3 loop reads CASSLRVGSNQPQHF. CDR3 coding DNA: TGTGCCAGCAGTTTGCGGGTCGGCAGCAATCAGCCCCAGCATTTT. The variable domain in full, with the rest retrieved from reference TRBV28 and TRBJ1-5, is DVKVTQSSRYLVKRTGEKVFLECVQDMDHENMFWYRQDPGLGLRLIYFSYDVKMKEKGDIPEGYSVSREKKERFSLILESASTNQTSMYLCASSLRVGSNQPQHFGDGTRLSIL.

The chain couples TRBV5-1 to TRBJ2-5; 10 nucleotides agree with TRBD2. The CDR3 consists of 18 residues. The V and J ends lost 4 bases and 4 bases, in that order; junction bases with no gene match: 16. From germline, CDR1 is SGHRS and CDR2 YFSETQ. The CDR3 loop is CASSPAFALSGRRETQYF. CDR3 DNA: TGCGCCAGCAGCCCGGCGTTTGCGCTTAGCGGGAGGAGAGAGACCCAGTACTTC. Supplemented by reference TRBV5-1 and TRBJ2-5, the full variable domain reads KAGVTQTPRYLIKTRGQQVTLSCSPISGHRSVSWYQQTPGQGLQFLFEYFSETQRNKGNFPGRFSGRQFSNSRSEMNVSTLELGDSALYLCASSPAFALSGRRETQYFGPGTRLLVL.

The chain has TRBV10-1 and TRBJ1-5; 8 bases are shared with TRBD1. The CDR3 is 20 residues long. Germline CDR1 and CDR2: WNHNN and SYGVQD (reference sequence). The junction had 21 bases not matched to a gene; V was cut back by 2 bases and J by 6 bases. CDR3 nucleotides: TGCGCCAGCAGTGAGCCGAACCGACAGGGGTTGGGCCCTTGGGGTCAGCCCCAGCATTTT. It yields the protein CASSEPNRQGLGPWGQPQHF.

The V gene is TRBV11-2, the J gene TRBJ2-7; 14 nucleotides align to TRBD2. Germline V gene data show CDR1 as SGHAT and CDR2 as FQNNGV. There are 15 residues in the CDR3. J gave up 6 bases and V 5 bases, and 6 bases lay outside the gene matches. CDR3 DNA sequence: TGTGCCAGCAGCCCCCGACTAGCGGGAGGGCCCGAGCAGTACTTC. Translating it yields CASSPRLAGGPEQYF. Combining the CDR3 with reference TRBV11-2 and TRBJ2-7 gives the whole variable domain EAGVAQSPRYKIIEKRQSVAFWCNPISGHATLYWYQQILGQGPKLLIQFQNNGVVDDSQLPKDRFSAERLKGVDSTLKIQPAKLEDSAVYLCASSPRLAGGPEQYFGPGTRLTVT.

Details on this clone: At one boundary the junction diverges from the germline segment, which might be a read error. The rearrangement links TRBV7-2 to TRBJ2-7; 9 nucleotides align to TRBD1. Germline V gene lookup returns CDR1 SGHTA and CDR2 FQGNSA. The length of the CDR3 is 13 residues. CDR3 nucleotides: TGTGCCAGCAGCCATGGAATGGGGGACAGGGCGGACTTC. This sequence encodes CASSHGMGDRADF.

The sample holds a few counts of this clone. The chain has TRBV5-4 and TRBJ2-1, with a possible D match to TRBD1 (6 bases). Germline CDR1 is SGHNT and CDR2 is YYREEE (reference sequence). This CDR3 has 15 residues. The ends were cut back, 4 bases at V and 2 bases at J, with 13 bases in the middle. CDR3 region: CASSHRQDPYNEQFF. Written as DNA, the CDR3 is TGTGCCAGCAGCCATCGACAGGACCCCTACAATGAGCAGTTCTTC.

DNA of the CDR3: TGCGCCAGCAGCCCCCTGGGGGGCGGGAGGGACCAAGAGACCCAGTACTTC. Translation gives CASSPLGGGRDQETQYF. The J gene is TRBJ2-5, the V gene TRBV4-1; 9 bases align to TRBD2. This CDR3 is built from 17 residues. From germline, CDR1 is MGHRA and CDR2 YSYEKL. Trimming removed 4 bases from V and 0 bases from J; junction bases left unmatched: 9.

The J gene is TRBJ2-2, the V gene TRBV5-1; 9 bases map to TRBD1. The CDR3 sequence is 15 residues long. Trimming at V came to 0 bases and at J to 4 bases, leaving 1 base not matched to a gene. CDR1 is SGHRS, CDR2 YFSETQ, per germline. The CDR3 DNA follows: TGCGCCAGCAGCTTGGTGGGACAGGGCACCGGGGAGCTGTTTTTT. This codes for CASSLVGQGTGELFF.

V is TRBV7-2 and J is TRBJ2-3; 8 bases are shared with TRBD1. The V segment lost 3 bases and the J segment 5 bases; nucleotides outside the gene matches: 7. Germline loops: CDR1 SGHTA, CDR2 FQGNSA. The CDR3 covers 15 residues. The CDR3 protein is CASSLGRGRVDTQYF. The CDR3 nucleotides are TGTGCCAGCAGCTTGGGCAGGGGGCGTGTAGATACGCAGTATTTT.